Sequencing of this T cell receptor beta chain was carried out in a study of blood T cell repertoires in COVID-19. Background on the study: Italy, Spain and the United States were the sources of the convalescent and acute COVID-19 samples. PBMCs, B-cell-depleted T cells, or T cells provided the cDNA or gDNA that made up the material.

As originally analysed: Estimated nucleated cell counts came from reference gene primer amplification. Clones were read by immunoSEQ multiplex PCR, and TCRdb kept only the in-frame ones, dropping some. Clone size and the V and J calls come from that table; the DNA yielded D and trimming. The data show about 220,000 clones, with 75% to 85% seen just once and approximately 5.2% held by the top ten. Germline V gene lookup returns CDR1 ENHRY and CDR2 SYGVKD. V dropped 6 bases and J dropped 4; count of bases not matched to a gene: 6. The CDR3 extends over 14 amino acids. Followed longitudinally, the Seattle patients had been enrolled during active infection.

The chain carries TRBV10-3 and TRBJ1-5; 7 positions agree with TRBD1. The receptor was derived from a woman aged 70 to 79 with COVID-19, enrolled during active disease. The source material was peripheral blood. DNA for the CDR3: TGTGCCATCAGCCGACAGGGAAAAAATCAGCCCCAGCATTTT. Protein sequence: CAISRQGKNQPQHF.